A selection of T cell receptor beta chains follows, all from one sample in a study of blood T cell repertoires in COVID-19. Profiled with immunoSEQ multiplex PCR; TCRdb holds only in-frame clones, not every one. The sample lists around 300,000 clones, 83% occurring once. The sequenced sample was peripheral blood. The receptor set was obtained from a woman between 50 and 59 years old who had recovered from COVID-19. The CDR3 runs from the conserved cysteine through the conserved F or W.

V gene	J gene	CDR3 protein
TRBV30	TRBJ1-4	CACPLRDRGFEKLFF
TRBV7-6	TRBJ2-3	CASSLGGLGGSDTQYF
TRBV9	TRBJ2-7	CASGREGTGSYEQYF
TRBV28	TRBJ2-3	CASSLAAGLGDTQYF
TRBV9	TRBJ1-1	CASSAHEGQGGTEAFF
TRBV7-3	TRBJ1-6	CASSLRDNSPLHF
TRBV4-3	TRBJ1-1	CASSRRADSVNTEAFF
TRBV7-9	TRBJ2-7	CASSRGQGLRDEQYF
TRBV7-2	TRBJ2-7	CASSLVPREVDEQYF
TRBV29-1	TRBJ2-2	CSVVLWGANTGELFF
TRBV11-2	TRBJ1-1	CASLYRGRDTEAFF
TRBV4-2	TRBJ1-5	CASSQDLFPNQPQHF
TRBV6-2/TRBV6-3	TRBJ1-2	CASSYTDRIYGYTF
TRBV5-8	TRBJ1-2	CASSPIGEARYGYTF
TRBV14	TRBJ1-6	CASSPPGRGRYNSPLHF
TRBV20-1	TRBJ2-1	CSASPLAGGNNEQFF
TRBV2	TRBJ2-1	CASSGRAISSYNEQFF
TRBV28	TRBJ2-1	CASSFRDRVFDEQFF
TRBV4-3	TRBJ2-1	CASSQETSGGMNEQFF
TRBV4-1	TRBJ1-5	CASSQAGRGSNQPQHF
TRBV7-2	TRBJ2-2	CASSLSKTGELFF
TRBV5-5	TRBJ2-5	CASSLEAAGRRETQYF
TRBV19	TRBJ1-2	CASSLIALRGYTF
TRBV5-8	TRBJ1-1	CATRGLNTEAFF
TRBV19	TRBJ2-1	CASSRQGAYLNEQFF
TRBV5-1	TRBJ1-2	CASSGTVYGYTF
TRBV29-1	TRBJ2-7	CSASKGGTGRDEQYF
TRBV25-1	TRBJ1-5	CASSGAGDSNQPQHF
TRBV5-4	TRBJ2-7	CASSIPLGLGGEEQYF
TRBV18	TRBJ2-7	CASSPRTGIGEQYF
TRBV19	TRBJ1-2	CASIGEVANYGYTF
TRBV4-1	TRBJ1-1	CASSPTHLRQGGEAFF
TRBV20-1	TRBJ2-7	CSASPPLSVYEQYF
TRBV7-9	TRBJ2-7	CASTRTTSRDEQYF
TRBV9	TRBJ2-5	CASSYGISQGPQETQYF
TRBV2	TRBJ1-2	CASSQGLGYGYTF
TRBV7-2	TRBJ2-1	CASSSGQVFNEQFF
TRBV28	TRBJ1-1	CASSPSTGGLPEAFF
TRBV15	TRBJ1-4	CATSRGGEKLFF
TRBV6-2/TRBV6-3	TRBJ2-5	CASSHGGTSGRETQYF
TRBV28	TRBJ1-2	CASSWVPGQGSYTF
TRBV13	TRBJ2-1	CASSYPGTSTSYNEQFF
TRBV27	TRBJ1-6	CASSLSNALGDSPLHF
TRBV6-2/TRBV6-3	TRBJ1-1	CASSYEVTGDTEAFF
TRBV18	TRBJ2-3	CASSPGLSTDTQYF
TRBV19	TRBJ2-3	CASSRRGAEWDTQYF
TRBV5-4	TRBJ2-1	CASSPPTSDEQFF
TRBV9	TRBJ2-1	CASSSPTGTGDNEQFF
TRBV18	TRBJ1-5	CASSSDRNQPQHF
TRBV4-3	TRBJ2-3	CASSLRLAGDTDTQYF
TRBV24-1	TRBJ2-1	CATSSGTGGFNEQFF